This record covers a single TCR beta chain. The data originate from a study of blood T cell repertoires in COVID-19. Study-level background: Sites in the United States, Italy and Spain provided acute and convalescent COVID-19 samples.

All enrollees were about 18 to 95 years old and from about 25 US areas. Among Cohort 3 donors, those recovered had two negative PCRs, clearance, or symptom resolution. Germline V CDR1 and CDR2: MNHEY, SVGEGT. CDR3 length: 15 amino acids. V was shortened by 5 bases and J by 0 bases, with 10 bases between the two germline ends. The assay was immunoSEQ multiplex PCR, and TCRdb's table has in-frame clones only and misses some. The sample includes approximately 380,000 clones, 88% of them seen just once. The chain recombines TRBV6-2 or TRBV6-3 with TRBJ2-2; D ambiguous. The sample was PBMCs or T cells enriched from blood (not recorded which). This clonotype originated in a woman aged 18-35 years who had recovered from COVID-19. The CDR3 spells CASSPIEPNTGELFF. In DNA, the CDR3 is TGTGCCAGCAGTCCCATAGAACCGAACACCGGGGAGCTGTTTTTT.